These 23 T cell receptor beta chains were sequenced from one sample in a study of T cell changes during pregnancy in multiple sclerosis. Sequenced by immunoSEQ multiplex PCR; TCRdb stores in-frame clones only, minus some. In the table there are 50,000 to 65,000 clones, over 85% of which are singletons. This specimen was CD8+ T cells from peripheral blood mononuclear cells, taken in the second trimester of pregnancy. These receptors came from a female donor with multiple sclerosis, enrolled in a pregnancy study.

This clone was counted once. The chain combines TRBV19 with TRBJ1-4; possible D gene TRBD1, 6 bases. V dropped 5 bases and J dropped 4 bases, with 11 bases sitting between them. This CDR3 contains 14 residues. Germline values: CDR1 LNHDA, CDR2 SQIVND (reference sequence). CDR3: CASSFGGLNEKLFF. The CDR3, as DNA: TGTGCCAGTAGTTTTGGGGGCCTTAATGAAAAACTGTTTTTT. The full variable domain, rest sourced from reference TRBV19 and TRBJ1-4, is DGGITQSPKYLFRKEGQNVTLSCEQNLNHDAMYWYRQDPGQGLRLIYYSQIVNDFQKGDIAEGYSVSREKKESFPLTVTSAQKNPTAFYLCASSFGGLNEKLFFGSGTQLSVL.

The chain links TRBV19 to TRBJ1-2, with 7 bases fitting TRBD1. Germline loops: CDR1 LNHDA, CDR2 SQIVND (reference sequence). The CDR3 loop spans 13 amino acids. The J segment lost 4 bases and the V segment lost 6 bases, leaving 5 bases of the junction unmatched. The CDR3 spells CASRIRDSYGYTF. CDR3 bases: TGTGCCAGTAGGATTCGGGACAGCTATGGCTACACCTTC.

The CDR3: CASSLSPSVGEQFF. CDR3 coding DNA: TGTGCCAGCAGTCTCTCTCCTAGCGTAGGGGAGCAGTTCTTC. This chain joins TRBV27 and TRBJ2-1; a weak D match, TRBD2 (6 bases). The CDR3 has 14 residues. Between the trimmed V and J ends, which lost 5 bases and 10 bases, there was a span of 18 bases. Germline CDR1 is MNHEY and CDR2 is SMNVEV (reference sequence).

The gene calls are TRBV4-2 and TRBJ2-1, with 8 positions matching TRBD2. This CDR3 is built from 16 residues. With V trimmed by 2 bases and J by 8 bases, 11 bases remained unmatched. Germline CDR1 LGHNA, CDR2 YNFKEQ. CDR3 sequence reads: CASSQKPIAGRDEQFF. Written as DNA, the CDR3 is TGTGCCAGCAGCCAAAAACCAATAGCGGGAAGGGATGAGCAGTTCTTC.

The rearrangement joins TRBV4-3 to TRBJ2-1; TRBD2 matches 7 bases. CDR3 length: 16 amino acids. Trimming took 0 bases from V and 4 from J; bases not matched to a gene: 6. Germline CDR1 LGHNA, CDR2 YSLEER. The CDR3 region is CASSQDGGRVYNEQFF. The CDR3 region has the DNA TGCGCCAGCAGCCAAGACGGCGGGAGAGTATACAATGAGCAGTTCTTC.

The CDR3 region has the DNA TGTGCCAGCAGCCAAGAGGACGGCGGTGCTAGCCCCTATGGCACAGATACGCAGTATTTT. Translated: CASSQEDGGASPYGTDTQYF. This chain joins TRBV4-2 and TRBJ2-3; D may be TRBD2 (5 bases). V was clipped by 0 bases and J by 1 base, with 23 bases between them. The CDR3 covers 20 residues. The germline V gene has CDR1 LGHNA and CDR2 YNFKEQ.

The rearrangement links TRBV9 to TRBJ2-3; tentatively, D is TRBD2 (5 bases). CDR1 is SGDLS, CDR2 YYNGEE, per germline. The CDR3 has 15 residues. V lost 4 bases to trimming and J lost 0 bases, with 12 bases between them. CDR3 coding DNA: TGTGCCAGCAGCTCCTCGGGGTCTAGCACAGATACGCAGTATTTT. Translating gives CASSSSGSSTDTQYF.

The chain carries TRBV7-8 and TRBJ2-3, with a weak D call TRBD1 (5 bases). CDR3 length: 18 residues. Per germline, CDR1 SGHVS and CDR2 FQNEAQ. V was clipped by 4 bases and J by 2 bases, with 22 bases between them. CDR3 residues: CASSSPATEISPTDTQYF. Here the CDR3 DNA reads TGTGCCAGCAGCTCCCCCGCGACAGAGATCTCGCCCACAGATACGCAGTATTTT.

This chain connects TRBV7-9 to TRBJ2-2; D call uncertain. Trimming cost V 5 bases and J 1 base, with 11 bases left between them. Germline-derived CDR1 and CDR2 are SEHNR and FQNEAQ (reference sequence). This CDR3 comprises 15 residues. The CDR3: CASSLTRQNTGELFF. In DNA, the CDR3 is TGTGCCAGCAGCCTCACCCGACAGAACACCGGGGAGCTGTTTTTT.

This chain links TRBV7-9 with TRBJ2-3; 16 bases fit TRBD2. V shed 5 bases and J 4 bases; nucleotides not matched to a gene: 3. CDR1 and CDR2 from the germline V gene are SEHNR and FQNEAQ (reference sequence). This CDR3 is built from 16 residues. As DNA, the CDR3 is TGTGCCAGCAGCCCAGGGACTAGCGGGAGGGCAGATACGCAGTATTTT. This translates into CASSPGTSGRADTQYF.

CDR3 sequence (DNA): TGTGCCTGGAGTACTAGCGAAGGCCTGATCGGAGATGAGCAGTTCTTC. Translated, it gives CAWSTSEGLIGDEQFF. The V gene is TRBV30, the J gene TRBJ2-1; TRBD2 matches at 7 bases. This CDR3 spans 16 amino acids. V lost 2 bases, J lost 8 bases, and 15 bases stayed unmatched. From germline, CDR1 is GTSNPN and CDR2 SVGIG (reference sequence). The variable domain in full, with the rest retrieved from reference TRBV30 and TRBJ2-1, is SQTIHQWPATLVQPVGSPLSLECTVEGTSNPNLYWYRQAAGRGLQLLFYSVGIGQISSEVPQNLSASRPQDRQFILSSKKLLLSDSGFYLCAWSTSEGLIGDEQFFGPGTRLTVL.

This clone was seen only once. The chain has TRBV15 and TRBJ2-1, with a weak D call TRBD2 (7 bases). The CDR3 loop spans 15 amino acids. V was trimmed by 0 bases and J by 6 bases, leaving 12 bases between them. Germline CDR1 and CDR2: LNHNV and YYDKDF (reference sequence). CDR3 sequence (DNA): TGTGCCACCAGCAGAGATTGGGGAGGGGGCAATGAGCAGTTCTTC. This translates into CATSRDWGGGNEQFF. Variable domain in full (rest from reference TRBV15 and TRBJ2-1): DAMVIQNPRYQVTQFGKPVTLSCSQTLNHNVMYWYQQKSSQAPKLLFHYYDKDFNNEADTPDNFQSRRPNTSFCFLDIRSPGLGDTAMYLCATSRDWGGGNEQFFGPGTRLTVL.

The chain carries TRBV19 and TRBJ2-1; 7 positions agree with TRBD2. Germline values: CDR1 LNHDA, CDR2 SQIVND (reference sequence). Trimming at V came to 5 bases and at J to 8 bases, leaving 6 bases not matched to a gene. The CDR3 contains 13 residues. The CDR3 nucleotides are TGTGCCAGTAGTCCGGGACTATATGATGAGCAGTTCTTC. This sequence encodes CASSPGLYDEQFF.

The chain is built from TRBV7-6 and TRBJ2-5; TRBD2 matches 10 bases. CDR3 length: 15 residues. With V trimmed by 5 bases and J by 2 bases, 5 bases remained unmatched. Germline V gene sequence: CDR1 SGHVS, CDR2 FNYEAQ. CDR3 sequence: CASSPAGGQQETQYF. The CDR3 DNA reads as TGTGCCAGCAGCCCAGCGGGAGGGCAACAAGAGACCCAGTACTTC.

The table lists this clone with a count of one. The chain uses TRBV10-2 and TRBJ2-3, with 8 bases matching TRBD2. The CDR3 is 13 residues long. The V gene's germline CDR1 is WSHSY and CDR2 SAAADI. The CDR3 nucleotides read TGCTCCGGGAGCGGGAGTTTAACAGATACGCAGTATTTT. Protein: CSGSGSLTDTQYF.

The CDR3 DNA is TGTGCCAGCAGCCCTAGCGGGAGGGCCGGGACAGATACGCAGTATTTT. It specifies CASSPSGRAGTDTQYF. The chain combines TRBV9 with TRBJ2-3; 12 bases match TRBD2. Germline CDR1 SGDLS, CDR2 YYNGEE. J gave up 3 bases and V 4 bases, and 6 bases lay outside the gene matches. This CDR3 has 16 amino acids.

This clone occurred many times. V is TRBV5-1 and J is TRBJ2-1; the match to TRBD2 covers 11 bases. The CDR3 spans 12 residues. In germline, CDR1 is SGHRS, CDR2 YFSETQ. With 3 bases clipped from V and 15 bases from J, the junction kept 5 bases outside the gene matches. The CDR3 DNA is TGCGCCAGCAGCTCCATAGCGGGAGGGCCGTTCTTC. This sequence encodes CASSSIAGGPFF.

This clone was seen once. J is TRBJ2-7 and V is TRBV27; 8 positions agree with TRBD2. Unmatched junction bases numbered 17, after V lost 6 bases and J lost 10 bases. Germline CDR1 is MNHEY and CDR2 is SMNVEV (reference sequence). The CDR3 is 15 amino acids. CDR3 sequence: CASRISGNRLSKQYF. CDR3 DNA sequence: TGTGCCAGCAGAATTAGCGGGAACCGTCTTTCGAAACAGTACTTC.

The chain employs TRBV4-1 and TRBJ1-5; 9 bases align to TRBD1. This CDR3 spans 15 amino acids. With 3 bases clipped from V and 6 bases from J, the junction kept 6 bases outside the gene matches. CDR1 and CDR2 from the germline V gene are MGHRA and YSYEKL. This chain's CDR3 is CASSQIQGASQPQHF. The CDR3 DNA reads TGCGCCAGCAGCCAGATACAGGGGGCTAGTCAGCCCCAGCATTTT.

The chain combines TRBV9 with TRBJ1-5; D perhaps matches TRBD1 (5 bases). Germline V gene lookup returns CDR1 SGDLS and CDR2 YYNGEE. This CDR3 is built from 14 residues. V was trimmed by 1 base and J by 3 bases, leaving 8 bases between them. Here the CDR3 DNA reads TGTGCCAGCAGCGTAACGGGGGTCAATCAGCCCCAGCATTTT. Protein: CASSVTGVNQPQHF.

The rearrangement uses TRBV28 and TRBJ1-1; no reliable D call. The CDR3 has 13 residues. The germline V and J ends were trimmed by 8 bases and 0 bases, with 10 bases remaining between them. CDR1 and CDR2 (germline): MDHEN, SYDVKM. Here the CDR3 reads CASRSGMNTEAFF. The CDR3 nucleotides are TGTGCCAGCCGGTCCGGGATGAACACTGAAGCTTTCTTT.

V usage is TRBV5-1 and J usage is TRBJ1-1; TRBD1 agrees at 9 bases. The ends lost 4 bases at V and 4 bases at J; junction bases unmatched: 5. Germline CDR1 reads SGHRS; CDR2 reads YFSETQ. The CDR3 is made up of 14 amino acids. The CDR3 DNA is TGCGCCAGCAGCCTGAGGACAGGGGTCACTGAAGCTTTCTTT. It is translated as CASSLRTGVTEAFF.

The gene calls are TRBV7-2 and TRBJ2-7; TRBD2 is a possible D gene (5 bases). The CDR3 runs to 14 residues. Germline V gene sequence: CDR1 SGHTA, CDR2 FQGNSA. Trimming removed 1 base from V and 2 bases from J, with 9 bases in between. CDR3: CASSLGLAAYEQYF. In nucleotides, the CDR3 is TGTGCCAGCAGCTTAGGGCTAGCCGCCTACGAGCAGTACTTC.